What follows are 19 T cell receptor beta chains derived from one specimen sequenced in a study of blood T cells in healthy people across ages. The second PCR ran about 6 to 12 cycles with a sample-barcoded 5' primer and J-beta primers. TCRdb analysed the 5' RACE reads with MiXCR anew, one entry per CDR3 protein. The data contain about 1.6 million distinct CDR3 sequences, about 35% of them singletons. Sequencing was done on a sample of blood. The source is a woman in her thirties in good health.

To note about this clonotype: One base away lies a much larger clone, so this may be a sequencing read error. V is TRBV3-1 and J is TRBJ2-3; 7 bases match TRBD2. The CDR3 is 18 residues long. Germline V gene data show CDR1 as LGHDT and CDR2 as YNNKEL (reference sequence). CDR3 in DNA: TGTGCCAGCAGCCAAGAGGGTAGCGGGTACCAGCGCACAGATATGCAGTATTTT. This sequence encodes CASSQEGSGYQRTDMQYF.

This clonotype came up a few times. The chain recombines TRBV5-6 with TRBJ2-5; 8 bases match TRBD1. Trimming removed 5 bases from V and 1 base from J; junction bases left unmatched: 4. Per the germline V gene, CDR1 is SGHDT and CDR2 is YYEEEE. The CDR3 totals 14 residues. The CDR3 spells CASSSQGVQETQYF. CDR3 in DNA: TGTGCCAGCAGTTCACAGGGGGTCCAAGAGACCCAGTACTTC.

Remarks on this clonotype: Compared with germline, one end of the junction differs, possibly owing to a read error. The V call is TRBV27, the J call TRBJ2-5, with D tentatively TRBD2 (5 bases). The CDR3 is 14 residues long. The germline V gene encodes CDR1 MNHEY and CDR2 SMNVEV (reference sequence). The CDR3 nucleotides read TGTGCCAGCAGTTTCGATGGCCGGGGAGAGACCCGGTACTTC. Translation gives CASSFDGRGETRYF.

The chain carries TRBV7-2 and TRBJ2-1; weak D call: TRBD2 (7 bases). The V gene's germline CDR1 is SGHTA and CDR2 FQGNSA. The germline V and J ends were trimmed by 1 base and 1 base, with 11 bases remaining between them. This CDR3 is built from 16 residues. CDR3 in DNA: TGTGCCAGCAGCTTAGGGCGGGGGCCATCCTACAATGAGCAGTTCTTC. It translates to CASSLGRGPSYNEQFF. The full variable domain, with the rest looked up from reference TRBV7-2 and TRBJ2-1, is GAGVSQSPSNKVTEKGKDVELRCDPISGHTALYWYRQSLGQGLEFLIYFQGNSAPDKSGLPSDRFSAERTGGSVSTLTIQRTQQEDSAVYLCASSLGRGPSYNEQFFGPGTRLTVL.

This clonotype occurred a few times. The gene calls are TRBV6-1 and TRBJ1-1; D might be TRBD1 (6 bases). Trimming took 7 bases from V and 2 from J, leaving 11 bases between them. Germline CDR1 MNHNS, CDR2 SASEGT. The CDR3 extends over 13 amino acids. CDR3 protein: CASTKTGNTEAFF. The CDR3 DNA sequence: TGTGCCAGCACTAAGACAGGCAACACTGAAGCTTTCTTT.

The V call is TRBV7-6, the J call TRBJ2-2; D tentatively fits TRBD1 or TRBD2 (6 bases each). Germline V lookup: CDR1 SGHVS, CDR2 FNYEAQ. The germline V and J ends were trimmed by 5 bases and 3 bases, with 19 bases remaining between them. The CDR3 runs 17 residues. The CDR3 is CASSKLARGGYTGELFF. The CDR3 coding sequence is TGTGCCAGCAGCAAACTAGCTCGTGGGGGCTACACCGGGGAGCTGTTTTTT. Filled out from reference TRBV7-6 and TRBJ2-2, the complete variable domain reads GAGVSQSPRYKVTKRGQDVALRCDPISGHVSLYWYRQALGQGPEFLTYFNYEAQQDKSGLPNDRFSAERPEGSISTLTIQRTEQRDSAMYRCASSKLARGGYTGELFFGEGSRLTVL.

This clonotype was seen more than once but under ten times. This chain links TRBV7-3 with TRBJ2-1; weak D call: TRBD1 (5 bases). Per germline, CDR1 SGHTA and CDR2 FQGTGA. V was clipped by 6 bases and J by 0 bases, with 15 bases between them. This CDR3 has 16 amino acids. The CDR3 loop reads CASSPQAWSSYNEQFF. The CDR3, as DNA: TGTGCCAGCAGTCCACAGGCATGGAGCTCCTACAATGAGCAGTTCTTC.

The chain uses TRBV11-2 and TRBJ2-1; 9 bases line up with TRBD1. Looked up from germline, CDR1 is SGHAT and CDR2 is FQNNGV. The V segment lost 0 bases and the J segment 6 bases; nucleotides outside the gene matches: 9. CDR3 length: 17 amino acids. The CDR3 here is CASSLEYRDRVVNEQFF. CDR3 sequence (DNA): TGTGCCAGCAGCTTAGAGTACCGGGACAGGGTGGTCAATGAGCAGTTCTTC. The full variable domain, completed using reference TRBV11-2 and TRBJ2-1, is EAGVAQSPRYKIIEKRQSVAFWCNPISGHATLYWYQQILGQGPKLLIQFQNNGVVDDSQLPKDRFSAERLKGVDSTLKIQPAKLEDSAVYLCASSLEYRDRVVNEQFFGPGTRLTVL.

The J gene is TRBJ1-2, the V gene TRBV20-1, with 7 positions matching TRBD1. The CDR3 has 13 amino acids. The ends lost 2 bases at V and 6 bases at J; junction bases unmatched: 6. CDR1 is DFQATT and CDR2 is SNEGSKA in the germline V gene (reference sequence). CDR3 in DNA: TGCAGTGCTAGACAGGGGGGAACCGATGGCTACACCTTC. This sequence encodes CSARQGGTDGYTF.

The chain couples TRBV20-1 to TRBJ1-2, with D possibly TRBD1 on 6 matching bases. V shed 0 bases and J shed 4 bases, with 15 bases lying between them. The CDR3 has 15 amino acids. Germline V gene lookup returns CDR1 DFQATT and CDR2 SNEGSKA (reference sequence). DNA for the CDR3: TGCAGTGCTAGAGAAACCCAGGGGACCTTCTATGGCTACACCTTC. Translation: CSARETQGTFYGYTF.

The genes are TRBV5-1 and TRBJ1-3; D unclear. V lost 0 bases and J 0 bases, leaving 7 bases between the germline ends. Germline V gene data show CDR1 as SGHRS and CDR2 as YFSETQ. The length of the CDR3 is 15 residues. The CDR3 reads CASSLDGGSGNTIYF. For the CDR3, the DNA is TGCGCCAGCAGCTTGGACGGAGGCTCTGGAAACACCATATATTTT.

V is TRBV11-2 and J is TRBJ1-4; D possibly corresponds to TRBD1 (6 bases). V lost 2 bases and J 8 bases, leaving 15 bases between the germline ends. Germline CDR1 reads SGHAT; CDR2 reads FQNNGV. CDR3 length: 15 residues. CDR3 residues: CASSLQGLFEEKLFF. CDR3 nucleotide sequence: TGTGCCAGCAGCTTACAGGGGCTTTTTGAGGAAAAACTGTTTTTT.

V usage is TRBV28 and J usage is TRBJ1-2; D not certain. The ends were cut back, 5 bases at V and 4 bases at J, with 5 bases in the middle. This CDR3 is 11 amino acids long. Germline V gene data show CDR1 as MDHEN and CDR2 as SYDVKM. In nucleotides, the CDR3 is TGTGCCAGCAGTATACGCTATGGCTACACCTTC. Encoded protein: CASSIRYGYTF.

A few counts support this clonotype. The genes are TRBV3-1 and TRBJ2-5; 7 bases are shared with TRBD1. Judging by the DNA end, TRBJ2-7 fits better; the J call may be wrong. From germline, CDR1 is LGHDT and CDR2 YNNKEL (reference sequence). The CDR3 runs to 14 residues. The CDR3 sequence is CASSFGTDANEQYF. The CDR3 coding sequence is TGTGCCAGCAGCTTTGGGACAGACGCCAACGAGCAGTACTTC.

The CDR3 region is CSVEKGLAGTQYF. The CDR3, as DNA: TGCAGCGTCGAAAAGGGACTAGCGGGTACGCAGTATTTT. This rearrangement joins TRBV29-1 to TRBJ2-3, with 12 bases fitting TRBD2. Germline assignment: CDR1 SQVTM and CDR2 ANQGSEA. V gave up 6 bases and J gave up 8 bases; unmatched junction bases: 6. CDR3 size: 13 residues.

This clonotype has more than one count but fewer than ten. The chain uses TRBV28 and TRBJ2-3, with 9 bases aligning to TRBD1. The CDR3 sequence is 16 residues long. Germline V gives CDR1 MDHEN, CDR2 SYDVKM. Trimming cost V 5 bases and J 4 bases; bases outside gene matches: 10. The CDR3 DNA follows: TGTGCCAGCAGTACCCCGGGACAGGGTTTAGCAGATACGCAGTATTTT. It encodes CASSTPGQGLADTQYF.

With regard to this clonotype: This CDR3 is missing its conserved last phenylalanine or tryptophan, likely due to a read error. V usage is TRBV20-1 and J usage is TRBJ2-7; 11 bases map to TRBD1. Germline CDR1 reads DFQATT; CDR2 reads SNEGSKA (reference sequence). Germline trimming cut 4 bases from V and 2 bases from J; bases unmatched to any gene: 1. This CDR3 has 13 amino acids. Here the CDR3 DNA reads TGCAGTGCTATGGACAGGGGGCCCTACGAGCAGTACTGC. Amino acid sequence: CSAMDRGPYEQYC.

The chain joins TRBV18 to TRBJ2-1, with 10 positions matching TRBD2. The V segment lost 0 bases and the J segment 9 bases; nucleotides outside the gene matches: 2. The length of the CDR3 is 14 residues. CDR1 is KGHSH and CDR2 is LQKENI in the germline V gene. The CDR3 sequence is CASSPPLAGVEQFF. The CDR3 nucleotides are TGTGCCAGCTCACCACCGCTAGCGGGGGTTGAGCAGTTCTTC.

This clonotype has more than one count but fewer than ten. The chain has TRBV10-3 and TRBJ2-7, with D unresolved. Trimming shortened V by 3 bases and J by 3 bases, and 12 bases separated the two germline ends. The CDR3 totals 14 residues. Germline loops: CDR1 ENHRY, CDR2 SYGVKD. In nucleotides, the CDR3 is TGTGCCATCAGTGACACAAGAACCCTCTACGAGCAGTACTTC. Its translation: CAISDTRTLYEQYF.